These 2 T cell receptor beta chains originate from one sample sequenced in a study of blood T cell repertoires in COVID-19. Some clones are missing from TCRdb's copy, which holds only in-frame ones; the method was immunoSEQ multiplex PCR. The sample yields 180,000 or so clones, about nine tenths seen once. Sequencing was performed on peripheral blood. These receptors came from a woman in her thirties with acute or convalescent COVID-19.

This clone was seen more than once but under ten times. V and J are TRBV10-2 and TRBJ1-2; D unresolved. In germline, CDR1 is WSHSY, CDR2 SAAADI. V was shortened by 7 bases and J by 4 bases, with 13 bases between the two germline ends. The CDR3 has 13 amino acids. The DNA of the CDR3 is TGCGCCAGCACCATTCCGGGATCCTATGGCTACACCTTC. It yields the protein CASTIPGSYGYTF.

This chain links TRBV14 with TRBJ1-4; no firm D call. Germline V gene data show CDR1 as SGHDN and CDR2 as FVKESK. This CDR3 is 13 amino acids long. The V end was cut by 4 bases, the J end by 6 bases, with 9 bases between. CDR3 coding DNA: TGTGCCAGCAGCCGCGCCTACGATGAAAAACTGTTTTTT. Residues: CASSRAYDEKLFF. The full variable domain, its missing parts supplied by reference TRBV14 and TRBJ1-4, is EAGVTQFPSHSVIEKGQTVTLRCDPISGHDNLYWYRRVMGKEIKFLLHFVKESKQDESGMPNNRFLAERTGGTYSTLKVQPAELEDSGVYFCASSRAYDEKLFFGSGTQLSVL.